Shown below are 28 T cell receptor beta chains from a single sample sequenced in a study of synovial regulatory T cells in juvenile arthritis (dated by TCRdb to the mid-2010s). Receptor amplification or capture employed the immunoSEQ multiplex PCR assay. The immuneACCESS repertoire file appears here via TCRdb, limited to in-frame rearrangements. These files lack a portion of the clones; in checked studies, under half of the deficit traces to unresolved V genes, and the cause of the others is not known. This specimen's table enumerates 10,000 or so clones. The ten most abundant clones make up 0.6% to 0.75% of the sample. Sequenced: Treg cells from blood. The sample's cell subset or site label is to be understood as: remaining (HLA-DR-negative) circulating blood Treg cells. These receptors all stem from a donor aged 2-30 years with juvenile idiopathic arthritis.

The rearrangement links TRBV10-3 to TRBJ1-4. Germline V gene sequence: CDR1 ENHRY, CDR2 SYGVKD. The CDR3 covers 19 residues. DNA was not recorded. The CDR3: CAISEPNPSFTPGSEKLFF.

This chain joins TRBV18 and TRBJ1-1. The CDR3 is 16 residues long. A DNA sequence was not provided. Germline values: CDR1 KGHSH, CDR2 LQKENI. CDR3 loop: CASSPPFGRGTLEAFF.

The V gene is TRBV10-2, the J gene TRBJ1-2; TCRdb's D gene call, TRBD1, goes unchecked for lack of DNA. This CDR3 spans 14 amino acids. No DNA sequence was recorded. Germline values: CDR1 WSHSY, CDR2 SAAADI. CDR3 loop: CASKRQHSNYGYTF.

Here the CDR3 reads CASSPQGGQSPLHF. The chain is built from TRBV19 and TRBJ1-6. The CDR3 runs 14 residues. No DNA sequence was recorded. Germline CDR1 LNHDA, CDR2 SQIVND (reference sequence).

CDR3 in amino acids: CASSPQAAGRYGYTF. V is TRBV4-3 and J is TRBJ1-2. Per the germline V gene, CDR1 is LGHNA and CDR2 is YSLEER. The CDR3 has 15 residues. No DNA sequence is on record.

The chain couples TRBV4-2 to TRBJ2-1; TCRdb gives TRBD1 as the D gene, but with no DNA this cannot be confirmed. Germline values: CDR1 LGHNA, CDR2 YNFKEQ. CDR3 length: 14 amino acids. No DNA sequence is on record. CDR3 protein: CASSPSLTTDEQFF.

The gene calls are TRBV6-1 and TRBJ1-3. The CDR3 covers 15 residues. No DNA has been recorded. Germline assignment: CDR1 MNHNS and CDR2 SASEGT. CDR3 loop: CASSARALAGNTIYF.

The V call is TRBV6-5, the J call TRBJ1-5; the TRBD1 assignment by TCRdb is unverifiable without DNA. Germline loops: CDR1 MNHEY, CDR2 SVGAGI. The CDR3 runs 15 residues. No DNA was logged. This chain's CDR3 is CASRATGAGGQPQHF.

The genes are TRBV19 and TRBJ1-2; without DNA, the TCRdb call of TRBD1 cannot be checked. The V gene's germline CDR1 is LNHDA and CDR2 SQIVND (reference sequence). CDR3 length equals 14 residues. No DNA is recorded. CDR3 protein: CASSAFRQGGGYTF.

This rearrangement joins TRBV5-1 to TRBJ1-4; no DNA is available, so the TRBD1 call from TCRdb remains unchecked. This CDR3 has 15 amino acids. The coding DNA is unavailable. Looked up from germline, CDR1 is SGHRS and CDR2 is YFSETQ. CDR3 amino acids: CASSSPGTGGEKLFF.

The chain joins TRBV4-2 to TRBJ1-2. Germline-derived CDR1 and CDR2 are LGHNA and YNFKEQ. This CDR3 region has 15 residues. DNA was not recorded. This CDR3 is CASSQGGFGGDGYTF.

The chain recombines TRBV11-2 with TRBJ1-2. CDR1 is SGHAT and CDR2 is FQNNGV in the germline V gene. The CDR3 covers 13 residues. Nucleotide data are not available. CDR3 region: CASSSSGGYGYTF.

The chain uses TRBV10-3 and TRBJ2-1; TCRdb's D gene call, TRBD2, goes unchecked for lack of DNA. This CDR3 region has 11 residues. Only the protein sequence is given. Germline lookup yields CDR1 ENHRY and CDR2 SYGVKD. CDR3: CAIAAGNEQFF.

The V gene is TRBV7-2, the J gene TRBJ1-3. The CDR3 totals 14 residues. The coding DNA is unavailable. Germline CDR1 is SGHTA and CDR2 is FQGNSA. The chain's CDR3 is CASSLSLPRNTIYF.

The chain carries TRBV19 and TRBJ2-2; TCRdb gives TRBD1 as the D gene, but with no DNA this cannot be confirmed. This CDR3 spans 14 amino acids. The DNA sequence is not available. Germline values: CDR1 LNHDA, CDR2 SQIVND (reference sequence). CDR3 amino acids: CASSSGAFTGELFF. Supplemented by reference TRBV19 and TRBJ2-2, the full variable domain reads DGGITQSPKYLFRKEGQNVTLSCEQNLNHDAMYWYRQDPGQGLRLIYYSQIVNDFQKGDIAEGYSVSREKKESFPLTVTSAQKNPTAFYLCASSSGAFTGELFFGEGSRLTVL.

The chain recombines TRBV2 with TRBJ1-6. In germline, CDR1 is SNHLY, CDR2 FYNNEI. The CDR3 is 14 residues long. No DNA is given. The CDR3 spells CASKDLNFDSPLHF.

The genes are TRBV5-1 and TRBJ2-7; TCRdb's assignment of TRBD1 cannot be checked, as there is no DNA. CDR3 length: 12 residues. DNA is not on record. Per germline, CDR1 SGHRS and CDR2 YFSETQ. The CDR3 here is CASFNPRDRGNF. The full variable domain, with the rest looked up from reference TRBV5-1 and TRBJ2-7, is KAGVTQTPRYLIKTRGQQVTLSCSPISGHRSVSWYQQTPGQGLQFLFEYFSETQRNKGNFPGRFSGRQFSNSRSEMNVSTLELGDSALYLCASFNPRDRGNFGPGTRLTVT.

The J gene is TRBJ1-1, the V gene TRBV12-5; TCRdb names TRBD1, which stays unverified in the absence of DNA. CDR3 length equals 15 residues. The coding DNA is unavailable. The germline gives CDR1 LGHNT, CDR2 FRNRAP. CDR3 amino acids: CASLEAGIQDTEAFF.

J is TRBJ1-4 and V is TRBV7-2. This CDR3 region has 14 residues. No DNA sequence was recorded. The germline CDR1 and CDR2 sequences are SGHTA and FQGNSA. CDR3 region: CASSFRGSNEKLFF.

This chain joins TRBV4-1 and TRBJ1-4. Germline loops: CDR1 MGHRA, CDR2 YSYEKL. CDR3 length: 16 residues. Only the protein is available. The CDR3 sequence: CASSQDPGRRGEKLFF.

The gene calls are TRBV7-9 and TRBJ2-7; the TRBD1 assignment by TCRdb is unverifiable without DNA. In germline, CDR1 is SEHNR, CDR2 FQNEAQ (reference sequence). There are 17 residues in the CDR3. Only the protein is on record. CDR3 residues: CASSLGQGLRPLRWQYF. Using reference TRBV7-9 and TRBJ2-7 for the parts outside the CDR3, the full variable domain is DTGVSQNPRHKITKRGQNVTFRCDPISEHNRLYWYRQTLGQGPEFLTYFQNEAQLEKSRLLSDRFSAERPKGSFSTLEIQRTEQGDSAMYLCASSLGQGLRPLRWQYFGPGTRLTVT.

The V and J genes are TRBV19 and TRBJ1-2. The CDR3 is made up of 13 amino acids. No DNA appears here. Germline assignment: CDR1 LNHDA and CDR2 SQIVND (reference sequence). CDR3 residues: CASSGSRRYGYTF.

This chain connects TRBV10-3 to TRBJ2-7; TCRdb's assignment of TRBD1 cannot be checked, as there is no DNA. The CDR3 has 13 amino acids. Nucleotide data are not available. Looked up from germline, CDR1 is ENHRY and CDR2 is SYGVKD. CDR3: CASRDPQDYEQYF.

The CDR3 loop is CASSPGPRDEQFF. The chain employs TRBV18 and TRBJ2-1. From germline, CDR1 is KGHSH and CDR2 LQKENI. The CDR3 is 13 residues long. Only the protein is on record.

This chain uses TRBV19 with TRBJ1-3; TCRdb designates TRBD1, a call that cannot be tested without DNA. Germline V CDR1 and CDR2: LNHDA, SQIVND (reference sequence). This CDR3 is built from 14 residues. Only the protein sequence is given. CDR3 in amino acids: CASIETASGNTIYF. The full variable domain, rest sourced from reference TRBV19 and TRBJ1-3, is DGGITQSPKYLFRKEGQNVTLSCEQNLNHDAMYWYRQDPGQGLRLIYYSQIVNDFQKGDIAEGYSVSREKKESFPLTVTSAQKNPTAFYLCASIETASGNTIYFGEGSWLTVV.

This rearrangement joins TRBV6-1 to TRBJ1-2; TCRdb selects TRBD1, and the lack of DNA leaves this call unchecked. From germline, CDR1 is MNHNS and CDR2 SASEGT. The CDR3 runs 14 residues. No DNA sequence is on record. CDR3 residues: CASRPSGPGYGYTF.

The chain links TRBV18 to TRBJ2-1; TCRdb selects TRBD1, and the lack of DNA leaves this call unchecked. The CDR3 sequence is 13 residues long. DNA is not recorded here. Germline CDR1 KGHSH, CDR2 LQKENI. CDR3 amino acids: CASSPTRGHEQFF.

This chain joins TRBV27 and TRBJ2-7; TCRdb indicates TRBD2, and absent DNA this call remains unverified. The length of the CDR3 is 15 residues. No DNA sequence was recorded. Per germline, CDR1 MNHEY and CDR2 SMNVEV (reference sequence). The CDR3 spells CASSLVAGVTYEQYF.